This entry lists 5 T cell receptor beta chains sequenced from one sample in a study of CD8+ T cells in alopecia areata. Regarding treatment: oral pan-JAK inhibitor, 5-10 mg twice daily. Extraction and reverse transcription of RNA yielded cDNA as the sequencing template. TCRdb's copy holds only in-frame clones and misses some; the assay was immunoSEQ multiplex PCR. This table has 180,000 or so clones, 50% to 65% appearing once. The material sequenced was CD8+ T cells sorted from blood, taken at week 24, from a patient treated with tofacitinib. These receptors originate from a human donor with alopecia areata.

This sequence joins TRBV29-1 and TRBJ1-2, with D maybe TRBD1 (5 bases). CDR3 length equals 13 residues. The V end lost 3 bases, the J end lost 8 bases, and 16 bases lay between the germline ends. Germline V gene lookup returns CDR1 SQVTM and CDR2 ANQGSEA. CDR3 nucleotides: TGCAGCGTTGAGGGGCTCGGGGTTCGCGGCTACACCTTC. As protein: CSVEGLGVRGYTF.

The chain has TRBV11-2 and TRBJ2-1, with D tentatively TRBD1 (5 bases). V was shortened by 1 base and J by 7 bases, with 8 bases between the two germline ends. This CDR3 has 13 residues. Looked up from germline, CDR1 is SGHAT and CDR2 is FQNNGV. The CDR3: CASSLGTLNEQFF. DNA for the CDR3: TGTGCCAGCAGCTTAGGGACACTTAATGAGCAGTTCTTC.

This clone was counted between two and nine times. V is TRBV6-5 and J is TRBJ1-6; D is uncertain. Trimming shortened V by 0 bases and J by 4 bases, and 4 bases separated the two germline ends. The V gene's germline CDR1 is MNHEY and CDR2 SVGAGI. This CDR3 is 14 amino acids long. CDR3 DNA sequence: TGTGCCAGCAGTTACTCGGGGTATAATTCACCCCTCCACTTT. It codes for CASSYSGYNSPLHF.

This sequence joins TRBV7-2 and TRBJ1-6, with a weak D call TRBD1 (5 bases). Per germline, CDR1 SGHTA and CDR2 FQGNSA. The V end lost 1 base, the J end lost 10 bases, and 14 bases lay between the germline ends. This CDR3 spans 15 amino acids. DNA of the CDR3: TGTGCCAGCAGCTTAGGGGAGGGGTATAGATCACCCCTCCACTTT. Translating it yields CASSLGEGYRSPLHF.

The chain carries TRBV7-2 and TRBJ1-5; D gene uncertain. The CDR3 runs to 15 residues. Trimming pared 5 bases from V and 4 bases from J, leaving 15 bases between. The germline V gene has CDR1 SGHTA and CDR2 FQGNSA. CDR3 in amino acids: CASSAGPPRNQPQHF. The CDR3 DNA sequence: TGTGCCAGCAGCGCCGGGCCACCTCGAAATCAGCCCCAGCATTTT. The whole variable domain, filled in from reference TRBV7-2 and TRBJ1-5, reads GAGVSQSPSNKVTEKGKDVELRCDPISGHTALYWYRQSLGQGLEFLIYFQGNSAPDKSGLPSDRFSAERTGGSVSTLTIQRTQQEDSAVYLCASSAGPPRNQPQHFGDGTRLSIL.